This T cell receptor beta chain was profiled in a study of radiotherapy plus CTLA-4 blockade in lung cancer. With ipilimumab providing CTLA-4 blockade, focal radiation was administered to patients who had chemo-refractory metastatic non-small-cell lung cancer. The assay was immunoSEQ multiplex PCR, and TCRdb's table has in-frame clones only and misses some. The data show some 80,000 clones, 84% seen once. The sample holds one count of this clone. Antigen: not known. Study results and limitations: Some TCR clones had been derived from tumors. These clones expanded in peripheral blood after radiotherapy plus ipilimumab. Interferon-beta and early blood T cell clone dynamics reportedly predicted response best.

The CDR3 loop spans 13 amino acids. Germline V lookup: CDR1 SEHNR, CDR2 FQNEAQ (reference sequence). The V and J ends lost 7 bases and 7 bases respectively, with 14 bases between them. The sample was peripheral blood, taken from a patient treated with radiotherapy plus ipilimumab. The receptor was isolated from a human donor with non-small cell lung cancer who had stable disease on radiotherapy plus ipilimumab. The chain couples TRBV7-9 to TRBJ2-1, with D tentatively TRBD2 (6 bases). The CDR3 sequence is CASKLAEGNEQFF. DNA for the CDR3: TGTGCCAGCAAATTAGCGGAGGGGAATGAGCAGTTCTTC. Filled out from reference TRBV7-9 and TRBJ2-1, the complete variable domain reads DTGVSQNPRHKITKRGQNVTFRCDPISEHNRLYWYRQTLGQGPEFLTYFQNEAQLEKSRLLSDRFSAERPKGSFSTLEIQRTEQGDSAMYLCASKLAEGNEQFFGPGTRLTVL.